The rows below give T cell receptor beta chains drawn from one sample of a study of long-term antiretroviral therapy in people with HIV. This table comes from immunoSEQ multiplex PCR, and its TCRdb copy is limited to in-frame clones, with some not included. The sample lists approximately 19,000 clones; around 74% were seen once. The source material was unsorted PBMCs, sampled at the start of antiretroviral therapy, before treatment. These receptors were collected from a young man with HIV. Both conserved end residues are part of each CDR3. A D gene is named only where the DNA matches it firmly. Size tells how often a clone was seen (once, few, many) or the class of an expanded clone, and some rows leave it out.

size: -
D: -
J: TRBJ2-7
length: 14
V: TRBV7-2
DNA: TGTGCCAGCAGCTCCTCCACAAGTTTCTACGAGCAGTACTTC
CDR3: CASSSSTSFYEQYF

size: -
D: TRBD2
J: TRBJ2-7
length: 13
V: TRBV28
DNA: TGTGCCAGCACTAGCGGAGCGTCCTACGAGCAGTACTTC
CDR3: CASTSGASYEQYF

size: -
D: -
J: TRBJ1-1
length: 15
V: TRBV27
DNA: TGTGCCAGCAGCAAAATACAGGGTATGAACACTGAAGCTTTCTTT
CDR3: CASSKIQGMNTEAFF

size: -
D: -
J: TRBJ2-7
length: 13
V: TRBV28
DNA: TGTGCCAGCACCCCGGGAGACAAATACGAGCAGTACTTC
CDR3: CASTPGDKYEQYF

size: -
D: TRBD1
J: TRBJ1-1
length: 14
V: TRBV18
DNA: TGTGCCAGCTCAAGGACAGGGGGATACACTGAAGCTTTCTTT
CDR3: CASSRTGGYTEAFF

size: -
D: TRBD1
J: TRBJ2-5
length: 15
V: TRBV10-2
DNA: TGCGCCAGCAGTGCCCGGGACAGGGGGCGAGAGACCCAGTACTTC
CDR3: CASSARDRGRETQYF

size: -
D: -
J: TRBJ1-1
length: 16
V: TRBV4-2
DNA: TGTGCCAGCAGCCAAGTCGGTACGGGGTTGAATACTGAAGCTTTCTTT
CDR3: CASSQVGTGLNTEAFF

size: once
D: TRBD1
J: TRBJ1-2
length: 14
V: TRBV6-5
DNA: TGTGCCAGCAGACTCAACGAGGGGGCCTATGGCTACACCTTC
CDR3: CASRLNEGAYGYTF

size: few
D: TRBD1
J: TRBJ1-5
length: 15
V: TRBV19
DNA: TGTGCCAGTAGTATGGGGACAGGGGGCAATCAGCCCCAGCATTTT
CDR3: CASSMGTGGNQPQHF

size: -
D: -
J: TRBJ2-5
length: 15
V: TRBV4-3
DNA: TGCGCCAGCAGCCAAGAAAGACAACCCCAAGAGACCCAGTACTTC
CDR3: CASSQERQPQETQYF

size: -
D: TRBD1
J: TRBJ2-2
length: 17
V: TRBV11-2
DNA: TGTGCCAGCAGCCTCAGGACAGGCCGAAGGAACACCGGGGAGCTGTTTTTT
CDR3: CASSLRTGRRNTGELFF

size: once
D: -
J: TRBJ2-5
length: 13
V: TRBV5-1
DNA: TGCGCCAGCAGGGGGACTTTCCAAGAGACCCAGTACTTC
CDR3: CASRGTFQETQYF

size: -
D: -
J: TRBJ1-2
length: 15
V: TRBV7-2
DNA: TGTGCCAGCAGCCAGGTCTTATGGGGTGCTCAGGGCTACACCTTC
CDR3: CASSQVLWGAQGYTF

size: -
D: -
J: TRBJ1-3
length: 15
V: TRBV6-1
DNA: TGTGCCAGCAGTGCGATACAGGGAGAAGGAAACACCATATATTTT
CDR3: CASSAIQGEGNTIYF

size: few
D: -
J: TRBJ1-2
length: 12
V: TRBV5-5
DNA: TGTGCCAGCAGCGAACAGAACTATGGCTACACCTTC
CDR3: CASSEQNYGYTF

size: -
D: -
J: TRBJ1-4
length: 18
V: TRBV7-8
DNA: TGTGCCAGCAGTAAGTTGTACCCCGGGGGTACAACTAATGAAAAACTGTTTTTT
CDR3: CASSKLYPGGTTNEKLFF

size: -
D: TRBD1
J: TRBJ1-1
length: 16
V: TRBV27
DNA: TGTGCCAGCAGTCCCTGGACAGGACCTATGAACACTGAAGCTTTCTTT
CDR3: CASSPWTGPMNTEAFF

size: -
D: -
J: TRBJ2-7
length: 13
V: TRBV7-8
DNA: TGTGCCAGCAGCTTAACTGGGACCTACGAGCAGTACTTC
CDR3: CASSLTGTYEQYF

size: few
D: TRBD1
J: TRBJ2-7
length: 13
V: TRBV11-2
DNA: TGTGCCAGCAGCTTTGACAGGGTCTACGAGCAGTACTTC
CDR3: CASSFDRVYEQYF

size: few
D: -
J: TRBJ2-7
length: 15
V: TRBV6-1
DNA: TGTGCCAGCAGTGGAACATCCGGGACCGGCTACGAGCAGTACTTC
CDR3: CASSGTSGTGYEQYF

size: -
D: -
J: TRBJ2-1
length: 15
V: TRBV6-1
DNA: TGTGCCAGCAGTGAACCAGGTTCAGCGGTGGATGAGCAGTTCTTC
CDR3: CASSEPGSAVDEQFF

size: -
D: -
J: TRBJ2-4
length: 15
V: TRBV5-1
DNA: TGCGCCAGCAGCTTGGAAGATGGTCCCAAAAACATTCAGTACTTC
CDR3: CASSLEDGPKNIQYF

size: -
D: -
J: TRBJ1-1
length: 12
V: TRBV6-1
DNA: TGTGCCAGCAGTGTAAGGAAAACTGAAGCTTTCTTT
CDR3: CASSVRKTEAFF

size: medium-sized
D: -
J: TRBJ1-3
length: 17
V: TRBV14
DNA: TGTGCCAGCAGCCAAGAACTGGGGCTTTGGTCTGGAAACACCATATATTTT
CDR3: CASSQELGLWSGNTIYF

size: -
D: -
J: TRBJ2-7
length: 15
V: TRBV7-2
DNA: TGTGCCAGCAGCTTAGAAGTAAAGGTATCCTACGAGCAGTACTTC
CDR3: CASSLEVKVSYEQYF

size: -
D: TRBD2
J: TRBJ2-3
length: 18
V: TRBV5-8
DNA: TGTGCCAGCAGCTTGTCCGCTGTACTAGCGGGAATCACAGATACGCAGTATTTT
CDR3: CASSLSAVLAGITDTQYF

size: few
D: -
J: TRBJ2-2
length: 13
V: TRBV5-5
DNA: TGTGCCAGCAGCTGGACGATAACCGGGGAGCTGTTTTTT
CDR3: CASSWTITGELFF

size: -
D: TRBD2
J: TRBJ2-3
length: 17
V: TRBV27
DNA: TGTGCCAGCAACTCACTTGAAGGGGAGGGCCATCCAGATACGCAGTATTTT
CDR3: CASNSLEGEGHPDTQYF

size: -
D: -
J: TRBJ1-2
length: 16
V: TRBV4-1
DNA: TGCGCCAGCAGCCTCCCCCCGGTGGGGGTTAACTATGGCTACACCTTC
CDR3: CASSLPPVGVNYGYTF

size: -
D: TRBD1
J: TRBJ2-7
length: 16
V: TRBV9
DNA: TGTGCCAGCAGCGTAGGGGGCAGGGGGACCACCTACGAGCAGTACTTC
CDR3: CASSVGGRGTTYEQYF

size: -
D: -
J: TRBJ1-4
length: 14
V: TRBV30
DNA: TGTGCCTGGAGTGTATATTGGGACTCCGAAAAACTGTTTTTT
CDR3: CAWSVYWDSEKLFF

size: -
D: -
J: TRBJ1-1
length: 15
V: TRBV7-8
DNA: TGTGCCAGCAGCTCCCTCCCGGTAGTGAACACTGAAGCTTTCTTT
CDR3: CASSSLPVVNTEAFF

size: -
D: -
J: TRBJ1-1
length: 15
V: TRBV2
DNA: TGTGCCAGCAGAAGGGGCCCCCTTCGTGCCACTGAAGCTTTCTTT
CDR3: CASRRGPLRATEAFF

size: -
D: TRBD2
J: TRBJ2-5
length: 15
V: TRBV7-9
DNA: TGTGCCAGCAGCTTAGGCCTAGCGGGGCAAGAGACCCAGTACTTC
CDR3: CASSLGLAGQETQYF

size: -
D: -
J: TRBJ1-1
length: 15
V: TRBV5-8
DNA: TGTGCCAGCCCCCTTAGGGGGGCAATGAACACTGAAGCTTTCTTT
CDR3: CASPLRGAMNTEAFF

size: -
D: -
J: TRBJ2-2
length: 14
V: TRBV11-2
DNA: TGTGCCAGCAGGGGGTCCACAGGTACCGGGGAGCTGTTTTTT
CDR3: CASRGSTGTGELFF

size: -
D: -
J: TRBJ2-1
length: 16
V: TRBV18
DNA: TGTGCCAGCTCACCTACTTCCGGGCCGAAGGTCAATGAGCAGTTCTTC
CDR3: CASSPTSGPKVNEQFF

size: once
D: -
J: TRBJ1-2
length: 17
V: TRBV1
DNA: TGCACCAGCAGCCTTACATCAGAACAGGCTGACCTCTATGGCTACACCTTC
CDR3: CTSSLTSEQADLYGYTF

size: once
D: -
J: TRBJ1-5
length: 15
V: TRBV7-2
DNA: TGTGCCAGCAGCTTAGCTGATTATAGCAATCAGCCCCAGCATTTT
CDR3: CASSLADYSNQPQHF

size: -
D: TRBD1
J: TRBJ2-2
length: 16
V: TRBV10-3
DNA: TGTGCCATCAGTGGTGCCGGGACAGGGGGGGTCGGGGAGCTGTTTTTT
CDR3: CAISGAGTGGVGELFF

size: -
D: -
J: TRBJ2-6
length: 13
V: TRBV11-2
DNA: TGTGCCAGCAGCTTTCAAGGGGCCAACGTCCTGACTTTC
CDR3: CASSFQGANVLTF

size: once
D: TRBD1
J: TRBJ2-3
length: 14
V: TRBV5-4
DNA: TGTGCCAGCAGCCGGGACAGGGCCCCAGATACGCAGTATTTT
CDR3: CASSRDRAPDTQYF

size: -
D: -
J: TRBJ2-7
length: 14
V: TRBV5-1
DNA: TGCGCCAGCAGCTATGGGGGTAGCTCCTACGAGCAGTACTTC
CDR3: CASSYGGSSYEQYF

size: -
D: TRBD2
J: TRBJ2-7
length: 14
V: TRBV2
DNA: TGTGCCAGCAACCAAGCGGGGCGCTCCTACGAGCAGTACTTC
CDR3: CASNQAGRSYEQYF

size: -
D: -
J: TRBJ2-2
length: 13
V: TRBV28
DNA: TGTGCCAGCAGTTCTAGCTCGTCCGGGGAGCTGTTTTTT
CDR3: CASSSSSSGELFF